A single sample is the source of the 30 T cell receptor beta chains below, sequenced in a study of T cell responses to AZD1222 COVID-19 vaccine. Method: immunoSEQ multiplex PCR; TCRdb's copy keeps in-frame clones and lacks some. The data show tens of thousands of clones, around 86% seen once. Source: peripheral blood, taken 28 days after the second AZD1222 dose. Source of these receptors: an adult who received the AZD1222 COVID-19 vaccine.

The CDR3 sequence: CASRSGGRYEQYF. The DNA of the CDR3 is TGTGCCAGCAGATCCGGAGGACGGTACGAGCAGTACTTC. V is TRBV6-5 and J is TRBJ2-7, with a tentative D call TRBD2 (5 bases). V was cut by 6 bases and J by 4 bases, with 13 bases left in between. The CDR3 runs 13 residues. Germline values: CDR1 MNHEY, CDR2 SVGAGI.

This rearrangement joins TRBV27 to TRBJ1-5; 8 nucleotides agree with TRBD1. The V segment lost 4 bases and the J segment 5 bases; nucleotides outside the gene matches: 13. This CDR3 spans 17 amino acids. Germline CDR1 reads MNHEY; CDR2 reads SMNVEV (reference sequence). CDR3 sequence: CASSYTDREVGDQPQHF. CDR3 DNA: TGTGCCAGCAGTTACACGGACAGGGAAGTTGGGGATCAGCCCCAGCATTTT.

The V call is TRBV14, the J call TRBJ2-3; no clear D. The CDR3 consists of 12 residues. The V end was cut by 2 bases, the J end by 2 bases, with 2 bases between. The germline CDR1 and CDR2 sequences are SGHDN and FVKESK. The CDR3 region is CASSQTTDTQYF. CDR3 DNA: TGTGCCAGCAGCCAAACCACAGATACGCAGTATTTT.

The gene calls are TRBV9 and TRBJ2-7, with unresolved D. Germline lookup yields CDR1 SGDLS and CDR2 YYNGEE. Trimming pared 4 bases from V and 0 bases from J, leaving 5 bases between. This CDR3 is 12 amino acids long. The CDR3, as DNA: TGTGCCAGCAGCCCTAGCTCCTACGAGCAGTACTTC. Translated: CASSPSSYEQYF.

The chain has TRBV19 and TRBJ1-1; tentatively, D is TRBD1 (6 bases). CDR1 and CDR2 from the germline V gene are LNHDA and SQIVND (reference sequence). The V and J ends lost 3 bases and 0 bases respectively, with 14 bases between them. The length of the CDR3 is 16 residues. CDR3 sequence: CASSMATGTLNTEAFF. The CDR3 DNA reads TGTGCCAGTAGTATGGCGACCGGGACATTGAACACTGAAGCTTTCTTT.

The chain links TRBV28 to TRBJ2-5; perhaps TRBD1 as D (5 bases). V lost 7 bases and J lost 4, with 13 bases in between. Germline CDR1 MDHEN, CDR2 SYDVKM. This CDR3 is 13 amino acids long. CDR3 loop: CASKGHWGETQYF. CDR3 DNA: TGTGCCAGCAAAGGACACTGGGGAGAGACCCAGTACTTC.

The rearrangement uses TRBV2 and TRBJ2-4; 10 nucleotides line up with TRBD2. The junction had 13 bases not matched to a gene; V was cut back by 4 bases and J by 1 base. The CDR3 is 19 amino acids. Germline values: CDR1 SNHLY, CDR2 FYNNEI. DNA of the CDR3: TGTGCCAGCAGTGGAATTGGGCTAGCGGGAGTAGGGGCCAAAAACATTCAGTACTTC. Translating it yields CASSGIGLAGVGAKNIQYF.

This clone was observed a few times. DNA of the CDR3: TGTGCCATCGGAGGCGGGGAGGGCCGGTTCAATGAGCAGTTCTTC. Translating it yields CAIGGGEGRFNEQFF. This chain joins TRBV10-3 and TRBJ2-1, with 7 bases fitting TRBD2. CDR1 ENHRY and CDR2 SYGVKD come from the germline V gene. There are 15 residues in the CDR3. After removal of 8 bases from V and 6 bases from J, the junction contained 13 bases not matched to a gene.

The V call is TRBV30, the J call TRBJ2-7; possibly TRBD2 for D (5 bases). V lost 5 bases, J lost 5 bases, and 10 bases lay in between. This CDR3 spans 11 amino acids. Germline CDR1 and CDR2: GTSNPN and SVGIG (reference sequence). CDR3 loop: CAWGELDEQYF. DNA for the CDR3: TGTGCCTGGGGGGAGTTGGACGAGCAGTACTTC. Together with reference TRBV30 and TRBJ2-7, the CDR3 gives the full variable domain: SQTIHQWPATLVQPVGSPLSLECTVEGTSNPNLYWYRQAAGRGLQLLFYSVGIGQISSEVPQNLSASRPQDRQFILSSKKLLLSDSGFYLCAWGELDEQYFGPGTRLTVT.

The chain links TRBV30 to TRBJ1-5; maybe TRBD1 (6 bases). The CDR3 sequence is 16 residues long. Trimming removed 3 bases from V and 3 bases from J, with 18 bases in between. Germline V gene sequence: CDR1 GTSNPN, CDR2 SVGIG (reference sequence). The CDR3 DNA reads TGTGCCTGGAGGCTGACAGGCAGTACTAACAATCAGCCCCAGCATTTT. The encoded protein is CAWRLTGSTNNQPQHF.

CDR3 sequence (DNA): TGCGCCAGCAGCTCACAGGAGCCTGGAAACACCATATATTTT. This encodes CASSSQEPGNTIYF. This rearrangement joins TRBV5-1 to TRBJ1-3, with D tentatively TRBD1 (5 bases). The CDR3 extends over 14 amino acids. In germline, CDR1 is SGHRS, CDR2 YFSETQ. V shed 3 bases and J shed 2 bases, with 9 bases lying between them.

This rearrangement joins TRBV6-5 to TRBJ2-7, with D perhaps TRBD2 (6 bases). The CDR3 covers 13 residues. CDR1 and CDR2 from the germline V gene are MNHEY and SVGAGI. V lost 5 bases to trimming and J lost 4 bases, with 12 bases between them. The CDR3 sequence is CASSLGLNYEQYF. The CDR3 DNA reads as TGTGCCAGCAGTCTGGGACTCAATTACGAGCAGTACTTC.

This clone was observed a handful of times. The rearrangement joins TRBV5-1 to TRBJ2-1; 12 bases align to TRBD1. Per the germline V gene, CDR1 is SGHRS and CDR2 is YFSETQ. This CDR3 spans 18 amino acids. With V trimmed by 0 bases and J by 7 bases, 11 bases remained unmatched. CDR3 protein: CASSLAPQGQGALNEQFF. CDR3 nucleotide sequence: TGCGCCAGCAGCTTGGCCCCGCAGGGACAGGGGGCGTTGAATGAGCAGTTCTTC.

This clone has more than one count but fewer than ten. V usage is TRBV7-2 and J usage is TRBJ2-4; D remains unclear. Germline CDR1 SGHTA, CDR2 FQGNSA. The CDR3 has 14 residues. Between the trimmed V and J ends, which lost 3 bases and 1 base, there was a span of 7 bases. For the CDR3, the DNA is TGTGCCAGCAGCTTGTACACGGCCAAAAACATTCAGTACTTC. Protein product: CASSLYTAKNIQYF.

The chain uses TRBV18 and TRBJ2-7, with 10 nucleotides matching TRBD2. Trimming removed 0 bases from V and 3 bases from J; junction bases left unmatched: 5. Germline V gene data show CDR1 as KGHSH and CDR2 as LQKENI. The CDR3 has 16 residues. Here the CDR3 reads CASSPPSGRAVYEQYF. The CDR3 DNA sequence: TGTGCCAGCTCACCACCGAGCGGGAGGGCCGTCTACGAGCAGTACTTC.

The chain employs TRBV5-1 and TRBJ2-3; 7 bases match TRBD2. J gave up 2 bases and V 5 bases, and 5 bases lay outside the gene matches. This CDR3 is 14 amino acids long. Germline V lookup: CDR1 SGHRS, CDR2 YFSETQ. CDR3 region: CASREGLTTDTQYF. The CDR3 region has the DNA TGCGCCAGCAGGGAGGGACTAACCACAGATACGCAGTATTTT.

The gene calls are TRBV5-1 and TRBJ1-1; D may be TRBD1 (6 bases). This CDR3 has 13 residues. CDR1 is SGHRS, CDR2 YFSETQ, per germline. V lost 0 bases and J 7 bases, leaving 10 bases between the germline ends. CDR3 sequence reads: CASSLETGVEAFF. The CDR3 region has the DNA TGCGCCAGCAGCTTGGAGACAGGAGTTGAAGCTTTCTTT.

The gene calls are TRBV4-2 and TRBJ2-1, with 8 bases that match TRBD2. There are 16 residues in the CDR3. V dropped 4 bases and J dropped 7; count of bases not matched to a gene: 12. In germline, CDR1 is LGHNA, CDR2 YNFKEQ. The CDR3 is CASSPWAGGRRNEQFF. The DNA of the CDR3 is TGTGCCAGCAGCCCCTGGGCGGGGGGCCGACGTAATGAGCAGTTCTTC.

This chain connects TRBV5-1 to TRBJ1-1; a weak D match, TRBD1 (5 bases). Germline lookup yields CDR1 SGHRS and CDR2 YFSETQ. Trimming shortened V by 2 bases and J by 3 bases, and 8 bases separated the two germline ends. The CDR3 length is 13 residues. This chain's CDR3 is CASSFVGDTEAFF. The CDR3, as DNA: TGCGCCAGCAGCTTTGTAGGGGACACTGAAGCTTTCTTT.

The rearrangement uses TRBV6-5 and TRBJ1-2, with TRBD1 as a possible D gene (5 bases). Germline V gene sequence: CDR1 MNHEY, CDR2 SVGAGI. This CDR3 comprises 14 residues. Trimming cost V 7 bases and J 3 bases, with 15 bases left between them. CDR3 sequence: CASTRDGDDYGYTF. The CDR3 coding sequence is TGTGCCAGCACCAGGGACGGAGATGACTATGGCTACACCTTC.

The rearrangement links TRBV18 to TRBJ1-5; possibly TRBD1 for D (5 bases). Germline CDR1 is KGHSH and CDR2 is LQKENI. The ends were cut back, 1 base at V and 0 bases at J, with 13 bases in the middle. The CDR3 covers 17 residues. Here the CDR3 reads CASSPRGADYSNQPQHF. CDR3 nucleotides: TGTGCCAGCTCACCACGTGGGGCAGATTATAGCAATCAGCCCCAGCATTTT.

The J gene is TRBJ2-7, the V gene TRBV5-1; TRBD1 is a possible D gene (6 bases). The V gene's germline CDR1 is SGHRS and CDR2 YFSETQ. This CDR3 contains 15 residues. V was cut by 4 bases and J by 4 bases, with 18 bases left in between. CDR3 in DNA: TGCGCCAGCAGCCTCCTAGACAGGAGTGATTACGAGCAGTACTTC. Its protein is CASSLLDRSDYEQYF.

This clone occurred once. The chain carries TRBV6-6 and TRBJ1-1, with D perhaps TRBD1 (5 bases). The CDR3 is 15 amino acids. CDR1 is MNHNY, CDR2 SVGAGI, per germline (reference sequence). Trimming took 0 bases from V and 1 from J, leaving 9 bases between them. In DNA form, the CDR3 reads TGTGCCAGCAGTTACTCCGGGACGGCGAACACTGAAGCTTTCTTT. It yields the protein CASSYSGTANTEAFF.

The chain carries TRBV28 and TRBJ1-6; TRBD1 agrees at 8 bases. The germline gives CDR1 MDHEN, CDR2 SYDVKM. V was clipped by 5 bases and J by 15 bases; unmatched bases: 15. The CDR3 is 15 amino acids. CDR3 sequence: CASSPGGTGDYLLHF. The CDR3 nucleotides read TGTGCCAGCAGTCCCGGAGGGACAGGAGATTATCTCCTCCACTTT.

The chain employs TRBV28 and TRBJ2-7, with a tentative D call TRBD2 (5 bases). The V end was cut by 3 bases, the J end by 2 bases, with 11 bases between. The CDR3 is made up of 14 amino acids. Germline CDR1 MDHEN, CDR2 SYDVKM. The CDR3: CASSFITRTYEQYF. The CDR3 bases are TGTGCCAGCAGTTTTATTACTAGAACCTACGAGCAGTACTTC.

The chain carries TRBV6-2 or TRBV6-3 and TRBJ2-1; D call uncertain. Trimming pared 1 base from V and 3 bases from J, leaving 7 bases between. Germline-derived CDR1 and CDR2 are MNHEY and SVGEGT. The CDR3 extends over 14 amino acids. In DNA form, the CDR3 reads TGTGCCAGCAGTTACTATCAACACTACAATGAGCAGTTCTTC. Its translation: CASSYYQHYNEQFF.

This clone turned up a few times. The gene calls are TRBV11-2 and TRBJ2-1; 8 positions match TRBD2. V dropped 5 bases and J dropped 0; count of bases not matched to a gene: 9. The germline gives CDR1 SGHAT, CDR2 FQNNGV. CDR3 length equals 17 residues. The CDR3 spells CASSPGLAGISYNEQFF. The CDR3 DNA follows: TGTGCCAGCAGCCCCGGCTTAGCGGGAATCTCCTACAATGAGCAGTTCTTC.

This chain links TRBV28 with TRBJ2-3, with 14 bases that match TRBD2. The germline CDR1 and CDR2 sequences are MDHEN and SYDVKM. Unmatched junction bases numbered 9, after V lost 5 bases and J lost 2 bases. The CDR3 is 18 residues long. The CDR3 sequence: CASSPRLAGGPITDTQYF. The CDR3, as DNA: TGTGCCAGCAGTCCCCGACTAGCGGGGGGGCCCATCACAGATACGCAGTATTTT. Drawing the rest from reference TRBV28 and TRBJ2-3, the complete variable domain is DVKVTQSSRYLVKRTGEKVFLECVQDMDHENMFWYRQDPGLGLRLIYFSYDVKMKEKGDIPEGYSVSREKKERFSLILESASTNQTSMYLCASSPRLAGGPITDTQYFGPGTRLTVL.

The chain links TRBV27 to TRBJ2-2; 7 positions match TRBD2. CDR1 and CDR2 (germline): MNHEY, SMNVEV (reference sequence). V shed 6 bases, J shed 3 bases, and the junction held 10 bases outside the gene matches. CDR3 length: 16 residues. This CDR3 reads CASRLAGTTYTGELFF. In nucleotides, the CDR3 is TGTGCCAGCAGACTGGCCGGGACTACGTACACCGGGGAGCTGTTTTTT.

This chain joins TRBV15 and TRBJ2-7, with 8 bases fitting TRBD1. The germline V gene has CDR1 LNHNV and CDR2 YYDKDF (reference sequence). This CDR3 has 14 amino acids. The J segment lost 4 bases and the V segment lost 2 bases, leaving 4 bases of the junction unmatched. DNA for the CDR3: TGTGCCACCAGCAGACAGGGGGCTTATTACGAGCAGTACTTC. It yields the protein CATSRQGAYYEQYF.